This T cell receptor (beta chain) was captured in a study of blood T cell repertoires in COVID-19. The V and J ends lost 5 bases and 1 base, in that order; junction bases with no gene match: 2. Germline V lookup: CDR1 MNHEY, CDR2 SVGEGT. The CDR3 length is 13 residues. The table came from immunoSEQ multiplex PCR; TCRdb's copy has only in-frame clones and leaves some out. The sample holds around 70,000 clones, around 91% seen once. The sequencing sample was made of peripheral blood. This rearrangement joins TRBV6-2 or TRBV6-3 to TRBJ2-7; 7 bases fit TRBD2. This TCR was sampled from a human donor in a cohort sampled during active COVID-19. The CDR3 sequence: CASSGTNSYEQYF. Here the CDR3 DNA reads TGTGCCAGCAGTGGGACTAATTCCTACGAGCAGTACTTC.